The next 32 T cell receptor beta chains were all read from a single sample in a study of control samples from healthy donors and cancer patients. TCRdb's copy holds only in-frame clones and misses some; the assay was immunoSEQ multiplex PCR. Here the sample spans fewer than 150,000 clones, about 89% being singletons. Source material: blood. The receptors derive from a woman aged 18-35 years in good health.

The J gene is TRBJ2-3, the V gene TRBV19; no firm D call. The CDR3 sequence is 12 residues long. Looked up from germline, CDR1 is LNHDA and CDR2 is SQIVND (reference sequence). V gave up 3 bases and J gave up 10 bases, with 11 bases separating them. CDR3 coding DNA: TGTGCCAGTAGTATTTCGTCCGGGTCGCAGTATTTT. Its protein is CASSISSGSQYF.

This chain joins TRBV19 and TRBJ2-7, with TRBD2 matching over 13 bases. J gave up 3 bases and V 4 bases, and 9 bases lay outside the gene matches. CDR1 is LNHDA, CDR2 SQIVND, per germline (reference sequence). The CDR3 runs 17 residues. CDR3 loop: CASSTGIWTSGSYEQYF. DNA for the CDR3: TGTGCCAGTAGTACCGGAATTTGGACTAGCGGGAGCTACGAGCAGTACTTC.

The chain uses TRBV7-2 and TRBJ2-6; a possible D gene is TRBD1 (6 bases). The CDR3 length is 18 residues. With 5 bases removed from V and 2 bases from J, the gap between germline ends came to 19 bases. CDR1 SGHTA and CDR2 FQGNSA come from the germline V gene. This chain's CDR3 is CASSRIAGVQTGANVLTF. The CDR3 DNA reads as TGTGCCAGCAGCCGCATCGCAGGGGTCCAGACTGGGGCCAACGTCCTGACTTTC.

This clone was seen a few times. The chain links TRBV2 to TRBJ1-5; weak D call: TRBD1 (6 bases). V shed 8 bases and J shed 7 bases, with 18 bases lying between them. CDR1 is SNHLY and CDR2 is FYNNEI in the germline V gene. The CDR3 has 14 amino acids. CDR3 amino acids: CASRTGHGKQPQHF. CDR3 in DNA: TGTGCCAGCCGTACGGGACATGGGAAGCAGCCCCAGCATTTT.

In its sample, this clone was seen once. The chain combines TRBV6-5 with TRBJ2-2, with 8 nucleotides matching TRBD2. Unmatched junction bases numbered 4, after V lost 4 bases and J lost 3 bases. This CDR3 region has 15 residues. The germline gives CDR1 MNHEY, CDR2 SVGAGI. The CDR3 region has the DNA TGTGCCAGCAGTTCGGGACTAGGGGACACCGGGGAGCTGTTTTTT. Encoded protein: CASSSGLGDTGELFF.

This clone was seen a single time. V and J are TRBV10-3 and TRBJ2-3, with D possibly TRBD1 on 5 matching bases. The ends were cut back, 8 bases at V and 2 bases at J, with 11 bases in the middle. The CDR3 runs 13 residues. CDR1 ENHRY and CDR2 SYGVKD come from the germline V gene. CDR3 nucleotide sequence: TGTGCCATCCGACAGCCCCCCACAGATACGCAGTATTTT. Translation gives CAIRQPPTDTQYF.

The V gene is TRBV11-2, the J gene TRBJ2-7; no clear D gene. The CDR3 sequence is 13 residues long. The V gene lost 1 base and the J gene lost 5 bases, with 9 bases spanning the gap. Germline CDR1 SGHAT, CDR2 FQNNGV. The CDR3 DNA sequence: TGTGCCAGCAGCTTAGTGACTTCTGACGAGCAGTACTTC. Translation gives CASSLVTSDEQYF.

CDR3 sequence (DNA): TGTGCCAGCAGCTTACTCGGGGGGGCACTACCCGGGGAGCTGTTTTTT. It specifies CASSLLGGALPGELFF. The chain combines TRBV7-3 with TRBJ2-2, with 8 bases matching TRBD2. The CDR3 length is 16 residues. V dropped 2 bases and J dropped 6; count of bases not matched to a gene: 8. CDR1 and CDR2 from the germline V gene are SGHTA and FQGTGA.

In its sample, this clone was seen a few times. This rearrangement joins TRBV7-8 to TRBJ2-1; D unclear. CDR3 length: 15 residues. Germline assignment: CDR1 SGHVS and CDR2 FQNEAQ. V lost 3 bases and J 2 bases, leaving 11 bases between the germline ends. The CDR3 DNA follows: TGTGCCAGCAGCTTTCTAGAGGCGGCCTACAATGAGCAGTTCTTC. Translated: CASSFLEAAYNEQFF.

This CDR3 reads CASSLGGGMVVDTGELFF. As DNA, the CDR3 is TGTGCCAGCAGCTTGGGTGGCGGGATGGTGGTCGACACCGGGGAGCTGTTTTTT. The V call is TRBV5-4, the J call TRBJ2-2; D is perhaps TRBD2 (6 bases). V was pared by 0 bases and J by 3 bases, with 18 bases between. Per germline, CDR1 SGHNT and CDR2 YYREEE (reference sequence). The CDR3 loop spans 18 amino acids.

The V and J genes are TRBV27 and TRBJ2-3; tentative D call: TRBD1 (5 bases). V shed 6 bases and J shed 3 bases, with 13 bases lying between them. Germline loops: CDR1 MNHEY, CDR2 SMNVEV (reference sequence). The CDR3 spans 14 residues. The CDR3 region has the DNA TGTGCCAGCAGACTCCCAGGGTGGACAGATACGCAGTATTTT. As protein: CASRLPGWTDTQYF.

The chain joins TRBV28 to TRBJ1-1; 9 bases align to TRBD1. V lost 3 bases and J lost 3; bases outside the gene matches: 5. The CDR3 contains 15 residues. Germline-derived CDR1 and CDR2 are MDHEN and SYDVKM. The CDR3 coding sequence is TGTGCCAGCAGTTTTTCGAGGACAGGGGACACTGAAGCTTTCTTT. As protein: CASSFSRTGDTEAFF.

This chain links TRBV28 with TRBJ1-1; perhaps TRBD1 as D (5 bases). Between the trimmed V and J ends, which lost 1 base and 6 bases, there was a span of 24 bases. Germline assignment: CDR1 MDHEN and CDR2 SYDVKM. The CDR3 contains 18 residues. The CDR3 region has the DNA TGTGCCAGCAGTTTATCCCCTAACATGGGGACCATGGGACCTGAAGCTTTCTTT. Translated, it gives CASSLSPNMGTMGPEAFF.

V gene TRBV5-6 combines with J gene TRBJ2-7, with D hard to call. V lost 0 bases to trimming and J lost 3 bases, with 7 bases between them. The CDR3 has 13 amino acids. CDR1 and CDR2 from the germline V gene are SGHDT and YYEEEE. DNA for the CDR3: TGTGCCAGCAGCTTGGCGCAACGCTACGAGCAGTACTTC. Amino acid sequence: CASSLAQRYEQYF. Together with reference TRBV5-6 and TRBJ2-7, the CDR3 gives the full variable domain: DAGVTQSPTHLIKTRGQQVTLRCSPKSGHDTVSWYQQALGQGPQFIFQYYEEEERQRGNFPDRFSGHQFPNYSSELNVNALLLGDSALYLCASSLAQRYEQYFGPGTRLTVT.

The V and J genes are TRBV19 and TRBJ2-1; TRBD2 aligns across 8 bases. This CDR3 has 15 residues. J gave up 2 bases and V 1 base, and 1 base lay outside the gene matches. Germline V CDR1 and CDR2: LNHDA, SQIVND (reference sequence). CDR3 bases: TGTGCCAGTAGTATAGCGGGAGGGCCCTACAATGAGCAGTTCTTC. Amino acids: CASSIAGGPYNEQFF.

The chain recombines TRBV21-1 with TRBJ2-1; the table's D call, TRBD2, has no DNA check behind it. TRBV21-1 is listed as a pseudogene. The CDR3 is 15 amino acids. The CDR3 nucleotides are TGTGCCAGCAGCAAAGGCATTCCCCGGGGTAATGAGCAGTTCTTC. Residues: CASSKGIPRGNEQFF.

The genes are TRBV6-2 or TRBV6-3 and TRBJ2-3, with a possible D match to TRBD2 (5 bases). CDR3 length equals 17 residues. The V and J ends lost 4 bases and 6 bases respectively, with 23 bases between them. From germline, CDR1 is MNHEY and CDR2 SVGEGT. This CDR3 reads CASSLGAPATEADTQYF. CDR3 in DNA: TGTGCCAGCAGTTTGGGAGCGCCGGCCACAGAGGCCGATACGCAGTATTTT.

The chain couples TRBV4-1 to TRBJ1-4; no definite D call. The V gene's germline CDR1 is MGHRA and CDR2 YSYEKL. This CDR3 is built from 15 residues. With 1 base removed from V and 0 bases from J, the gap between germline ends came to 6 bases. The CDR3 DNA reads TGCGCCAGCAGCCAAGCCAGCCCAACTAATGAAAAACTGTTTTTT. Its translation: CASSQASPTNEKLFF.

This sequence joins TRBV7-2 and TRBJ2-7, with TRBD2 identical over 10 bases. Germline lookup yields CDR1 SGHTA and CDR2 FQGNSA. V lost 5 bases to trimming and J lost 4 bases; unmatched junction nucleotides: 8. The CDR3 covers 15 residues. This CDR3 is CASSLKREGPYEQYF. The CDR3 DNA is TGTGCCAGCAGCCTAAAGCGGGAGGGCCCTTACGAGCAGTACTTC.

This chain connects TRBV4-3 to TRBJ1-1; TRBD1 matches at 10 bases. Germline CDR1 and CDR2: LGHNA and YSLEER. Trimming at V came to 0 bases and at J to 3 bases, leaving 10 bases not matched to a gene. The CDR3 is made up of 18 amino acids. In DNA, the CDR3 is TGCGCCAGCAGCCAAGAGACGGGACAGGGGATCGAGGACACTGAAGCTTTCTTT. Its translation: CASSQETGQGIEDTEAFF.

The chain carries TRBV4-3 and TRBJ2-3, with D unresolved. CDR1 LGHNA and CDR2 YSLEER come from the germline V gene. The ends were cut back, 1 base at V and 5 bases at J, with 7 bases in the middle. CDR3 size: 13 residues. CDR3 sequence: CASSQAAGDTQYF. In nucleotides, the CDR3 is TGCGCCAGCAGCCAAGCTGCCGGAGATACGCAGTATTTT.

The rearrangement joins TRBV7-2 to TRBJ2-3; no clear D gene. The CDR3 loop spans 13 amino acids. V lost 2 bases and J lost 7, with 10 bases in between. Germline values: CDR1 SGHTA, CDR2 FQGNSA. The CDR3 bases are TGTGCCAGCAGCTTAAAAGTGTCGAATACGCAGTATTTT. Amino acid sequence: CASSLKVSNTQYF.

The chain joins TRBV7-3 to TRBJ2-2, with TRBD2 matching over 8 bases. V lost 3 bases to trimming and J lost 6 bases; unmatched junction nucleotides: 3. The CDR3 sequence is 14 residues long. The germline CDR1 and CDR2 sequences are SGHTA and FQGTGA. The CDR3 region has the DNA TGTGCCAGCAGCTTTGGACTAGCATCCGGGGAGCTGTTTTTT. Its translation is CASSFGLASGELFF.

The gene calls are TRBV7-9 and TRBJ2-7, with D perhaps TRBD1 (7 bases). This CDR3 comprises 13 residues. Germline V gene data show CDR1 as SEHNR and CDR2 as FQNEAQ (reference sequence). The V end lost 2 bases, the J end lost 5 bases, and 10 bases lay between the germline ends. CDR3 coding DNA: TGTGCCAGCAGCTTACGGGGGACAGACGAGCAGTACTTC. Protein sequence: CASSLRGTDEQYF.

This chain joins TRBV5-1 and TRBJ2-3; 12 nucleotides match TRBD2. CDR1 SGHRS and CDR2 YFSETQ come from the germline V gene. The CDR3 contains 15 residues. After removal of 3 bases from V and 5 bases from J, the junction contained 4 bases not matched to a gene. CDR3 coding DNA: TGCGCCAGCAGCTCGACTAGCGGGAGTGGAGATACGCAGTATTTT. Translation: CASSSTSGSGDTQYF. Full variable domain (outside the CDR3, taken from reference TRBV5-1 and TRBJ2-3): KAGVTQTPRYLIKTRGQQVTLSCSPISGHRSVSWYQQTPGQGLQFLFEYFSETQRNKGNFPGRFSGRQFSNSRSEMNVSTLELGDSALYLCASSSTSGSGDTQYFGPGTRLTVL.

The chain has TRBV7-9 and TRBJ2-3; possibly TRBD2 for D (5 bases). Germline CDR1 is SEHNR and CDR2 is FQNEAQ (reference sequence). The CDR3 runs to 15 residues. V lost 1 base to trimming and J lost 8 bases, with 16 bases between them. DNA of the CDR3: TGTGCCAGCAGCTTAGAACGGCCCTTAGAGGGTACGCAGTATTTT. It translates to CASSLERPLEGTQYF.

J is TRBJ2-1 and V is TRBV6-6; 9 bases fit TRBD1. The J segment lost 7 bases and the V segment lost 6 bases, leaving 10 bases of the junction unmatched. CDR1 MNHNY and CDR2 SVGAGI come from the germline V gene (reference sequence). The CDR3 spans 15 residues. CDR3 sequence (DNA): TGTGCCAGCAGCCAATGGGGGACAGGGATAAATGAGCAGTTCTTC. Translating gives CASSQWGTGINEQFF.

The chain has TRBV19 and TRBJ2-3, with 7 bases aligning to TRBD2. Germline V CDR1 and CDR2: LNHDA, SQIVND (reference sequence). The CDR3 sequence is 16 residues long. With V trimmed by 3 bases and J by 1 base, 7 bases remained unmatched. The CDR3 sequence is CASSMGREWGTDTQYF. The CDR3 DNA reads TGTGCCAGTAGTATGGGGCGGGAGTGGGGCACAGATACGCAGTATTTT. Looking up the rest from reference TRBV19 and TRBJ2-3 gives the full variable domain: DGGITQSPKYLFRKEGQNVTLSCEQNLNHDAMYWYRQDPGQGLRLIYYSQIVNDFQKGDIAEGYSVSREKKESFPLTVTSAQKNPTAFYLCASSMGREWGTDTQYFGPGTRLTVL.

The chain has TRBV28 and TRBJ1-1; D perhaps matches TRBD1 (6 bases). Trimming took 7 bases from V and 1 from J, leaving 19 bases between them. CDR1 and CDR2 from the germline V gene are MDHEN and SYDVKM. This CDR3 contains 16 residues. CDR3 nucleotides: TGTGCCAGCATCTCCGGGGGCGGTTTGTGGAACACTGAAGCTTTCTTT. Its protein product is CASISGGGLWNTEAFF.

The chain links TRBV12-3 or TRBV12-4 to TRBJ1-3; D gene unclear. The V and J ends lost 2 bases and 0 bases respectively, with 2 bases between them. The CDR3 has 13 residues. The CDR3 spells CASSLNSGNTIYF. The CDR3 DNA reads TGTGCCAGCAGTTTAAACTCTGGAAACACCATATATTTT.

The chain employs TRBV5-1 and TRBJ2-5; perhaps TRBD2 as D (6 bases). This CDR3 is 16 amino acids long. In germline, CDR1 is SGHRS, CDR2 YFSETQ. Deletions cut 0 bases from V and 2 bases from J, with 14 bases between. CDR3 in amino acids: CASSLEPRAGQETQYF. For the CDR3, the DNA is TGCGCCAGCAGCTTGGAACCCAGGGCGGGGCAAGAGACCCAGTACTTC.

The genes are TRBV5-1 and TRBJ2-5, with TRBD1 matching over 8 bases. The J segment lost 4 bases and the V segment lost 2 bases, leaving 7 bases of the junction unmatched. Germline assignment: CDR1 SGHRS and CDR2 YFSETQ. The CDR3 has 15 amino acids. In DNA form, the CDR3 reads TGCGCCAGCAGCTTCGAGGACAGGGTGATAGAGACCCAGTACTTC. This codes for CASSFEDRVIETQYF.